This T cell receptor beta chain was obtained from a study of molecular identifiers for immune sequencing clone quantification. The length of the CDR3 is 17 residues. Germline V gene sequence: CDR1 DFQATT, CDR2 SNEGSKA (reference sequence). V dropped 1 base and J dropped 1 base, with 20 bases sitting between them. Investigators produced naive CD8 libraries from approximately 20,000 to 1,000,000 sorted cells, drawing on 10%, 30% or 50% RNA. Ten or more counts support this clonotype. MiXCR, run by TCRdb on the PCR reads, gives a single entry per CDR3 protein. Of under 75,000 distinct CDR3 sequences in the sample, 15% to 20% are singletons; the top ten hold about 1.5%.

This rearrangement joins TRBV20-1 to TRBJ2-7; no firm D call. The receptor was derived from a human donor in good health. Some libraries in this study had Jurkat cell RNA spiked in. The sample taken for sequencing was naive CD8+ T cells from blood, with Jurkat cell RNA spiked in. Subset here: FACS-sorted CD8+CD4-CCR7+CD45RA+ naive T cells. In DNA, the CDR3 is TGCAGTGCTAGAGTACGGGCTGAACCCTACCCATCCTACGAGCAGTACTTC. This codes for CSARVRAEPYPSYEQYF.